This TCR beta chain was profiled in a study of T cell responses to AZD1222 COVID-19 vaccine. Points from the study as a whole: Close to half of all spike-specific TCRs reportedly target regions of the variants that are unmutated. Donors skewed white British and female; clonal diversity was possibly underestimated. Vaccine-associated CD4 TCRs spanned spike, dominant at 160-218 and 743-854.

Repertoires were generated with immunoSEQ multiplex PCR, while TCRdb's copy carries only in-frame clones and drops some. Of roughly 100,000 clones listed, 91% are singletons. V lost 4 bases and J lost 2, with 18 bases in between. The CDR3 is 18 residues long. The germline gives CDR1 MDHEN, CDR2 SYDVKM. For this clone: Its cognate antigen is unknown.

This sequence originates from an adult in good health. Sequenced material: peripheral blood, taken on day 0 of AZD1222 vaccination. This chain joins TRBV28 and TRBJ1-6, with a tentative D call TRBD1 (5 bases). The CDR3 DNA follows: TGTGCCAGCAGTTCCCTAGAGGGCGGGGGGGCCTATAATTCACCCCTCCACTTT. It translates to CASSSLEGGGAYNSPLHF.